One sample yielded the 28 T cell receptor beta chains listed below, sequenced in a study of shared clonotypes between healthy human individuals. Here immunoSEQ multiplex PCR was the method, and the copy in TCRdb shows in-frame clones only, minus some. The data show roughly 2 million clones, approximately 95% seen once. Source material: naive CD4+ T cells sorted from blood. Subset described: CD45RA+ positively selected. The receptors originated from a man aged 18 to 29 in good health.

This chain uses TRBV9 with TRBJ2-2; D is possibly TRBD1 or TRBD2 (6 bases each). The CDR3 runs 16 residues. Trimming removed 4 bases at V and 1 base at J, with 14 bases between. Germline lookup yields CDR1 SGDLS and CDR2 YYNGEE. In DNA form, the CDR3 reads TGTGCCAGCAGCCCCCCGGGGGCAGAGAACACCGGGGAGCTGTTTTTT. The encoded protein is CASSPPGAENTGELFF. The entire variable domain, with the rest obtained from reference TRBV9 and TRBJ2-2, is as follows: DSGVTQTPKHLITATGQRVTLRCSPRSGDLSVYWYQQSLDQGLQFLIQYYNGEERAKGNILERFSAQQFPDLHSELNLSSLELGDSALYFCASSPPGAENTGELFFGEGSRLTVL.

The chain combines TRBV18 with TRBJ2-7, with D tentatively TRBD1 (5 bases). The V end lost 2 bases, the J end lost 0 bases, and 11 bases lay between the germline ends. The CDR3 spans 15 residues. Germline V gene sequence: CDR1 KGHSH, CDR2 LQKENI. CDR3 sequence (DNA): TGTGCCAGCTCACCATCGCAGGGTTACTCCTACGAGCAGTACTTC. It translates to CASSPSQGYSYEQYF.

This chain uses TRBV6-5 with TRBJ1-2; 8 bases map to TRBD1. V was pared by 11 bases and J by 13 bases, with 12 bases of the junction left unmatched. Germline CDR1 MNHEY, CDR2 SVGAGI. This CDR3 region has 11 residues. The DNA of the CDR3 is TGTGCCGTGTCCGGGACAGGCACCTGCACCTTC. Amino acid sequence: CAVSGTGTCTF.

The chain has TRBV6-4 and TRBJ1-5; D remains ambiguous. V shed 2 bases and J shed 0 bases, with 8 bases lying between them. The germline V gene has CDR1 MRHNA and CDR2 SNTAGT. The CDR3 sequence is 15 residues long. The CDR3 coding sequence is TGTGCCAGCAGTGACGTACGGTATAGCAATCAGCCCCAGCATTTT. Protein: CASSDVRYSNQPQHF.

The V gene is TRBV5-1, the J gene TRBJ2-5; D unresolved. Germline lookup yields CDR1 SGHRS and CDR2 YFSETQ. The V and J ends lost 4 bases and 2 bases respectively, with 6 bases between them. The CDR3 has 12 residues. CDR3 loop: CASSPEQETQYF. The CDR3 region has the DNA TGCGCCAGCAGCCCAGAACAAGAGACCCAGTACTTC.

As regards this clone: Other DNA sequences from this sample encode an identical CDR3 as well. The chain is built from TRBV6-6 and TRBJ1-4; D ambiguous. V was cut by 3 bases and J by 0 bases, with 8 bases left in between. The CDR3 sequence is 15 residues long. CDR1 is MNHNY, CDR2 SVGAGI, per germline (reference sequence). The CDR3 region has the DNA TGTGCCAGCAGTTATCTCGGGGCAACTAATGAAAAACTGTTTTTT. This encodes CASSYLGATNEKLFF.

V and J are TRBV10-2 and TRBJ2-7; tentative D call: TRBD2 (6 bases). V lost 5 bases and J 4 bases, leaving 12 bases between the germline ends. The CDR3 has 13 amino acids. Per the germline V gene, CDR1 is WSHSY and CDR2 is SAAADI. In nucleotides, the CDR3 is TGCGCCAGCAGTTGGGCGGGGTCGTACGAGCAGTACTTC. Translated: CASSWAGSYEQYF.

The chain links TRBV19 to TRBJ1-4; tentatively, D is TRBD1 (5 bases). V was trimmed by 1 base and J by 11 bases, leaving 11 bases between them. The CDR3 runs to 13 residues. CDR1 and CDR2 from the germline V gene are LNHDA and SQIVND (reference sequence). This CDR3 reads CASSIAQGGKLFF. The CDR3 coding sequence is TGTGCCAGTAGTATAGCTCAGGGAGGGAAACTGTTTTTT. Full variable domain (remainder filled in from reference TRBV19 and TRBJ1-4): DGGITQSPKYLFRKEGQNVTLSCEQNLNHDAMYWYRQDPGQGLRLIYYSQIVNDFQKGDIAEGYSVSREKKESFPLTVTSAQKNPTAFYLCASSIAQGGKLFFGSGTQLSVL.

V usage is TRBV15 and J usage is TRBJ1-6, with TRBD1 matching 11 bases. V lost 1 base and J lost 8; bases outside the gene matches: 4. The CDR3 contains 16 residues. CDR1 and CDR2 (germline): LNHNV, YYDKDF (reference sequence). CDR3 residues: CATSRGPGQGDSPLHF. In nucleotides, the CDR3 is TGTGCCACCAGCAGAGGACCGGGACAGGGGGATTCACCCCTCCACTTT.

This chain links TRBV25-1 with TRBJ2-2; D gene unclear. Trimming left V 0 bases short and J 1 base short, with 12 bases between. CDR1 and CDR2 (germline): MGHDK, SYGVNS. The CDR3 loop spans 17 amino acids. CDR3 coding DNA: TGTGCCAGCAGTGAATATGGCGGTCCCAGGAACACCGGGGAGCTGTTTTTT. Residues: CASSEYGGPRNTGELFF.

The V call is TRBV6-1, the J call TRBJ1-1; D unclear. Trimming left V 8 bases short and J 0 bases short, with 16 bases between. Germline CDR1 MNHNS, CDR2 SASEGT. The CDR3 spans 15 residues. In DNA, the CDR3 is TGTGCCAGCGCAGTCTCCGACGGACTGAACACTGAAGCTTTCTTT. It yields the protein CASAVSDGLNTEAFF.

The chain has TRBV4-1 and TRBJ2-5; D is possibly TRBD2 (6 bases). There are 13 residues in the CDR3. Trimming took 3 bases from V and 4 from J, leaving 9 bases between them. In germline, CDR1 is MGHRA, CDR2 YSYEKL. This CDR3 reads CASSHPGGETQYF. Here the CDR3 DNA reads TGCGCCAGCAGCCACCCCGGGGGAGAGACCCAGTACTTC.

On this clone itself: Other nucleotide sequences in the sample specify the same CDR3. This chain uses TRBV5-1 with TRBJ2-5; TRBD2 aligns across 14 bases. The length of the CDR3 is 16 residues. CDR1 is SGHRS and CDR2 is YFSETQ in the germline V gene. The junction had 3 bases not matched to a gene; V was cut back by 4 bases and J by 1 base. The CDR3 loop reads CASSAGLAGGQETQYF. The CDR3 nucleotides read TGCGCCAGCAGCGCAGGACTAGCGGGGGGCCAAGAGACCCAGTACTTC.

As regards this clone: The sample holds other DNA sequences that translate to the same CDR3. The chain has TRBV6-1 and TRBJ1-2; TRBD1 is a possible D gene (5 bases). The CDR3 length is 13 residues. Germline V lookup: CDR1 MNHNS, CDR2 SASEGT. Trimming pared 1 base from V and 3 bases from J, leaving 6 bases between. CDR3 in amino acids: CASSEGQYYGYTF. The CDR3 DNA reads TGTGCCAGCAGTGAAGGACAGTACTATGGCTACACCTTC.

Regarding this clone: Other nucleotide sequences in the sample specify the same CDR3. The J gene is TRBJ1-1, the V gene TRBV2; D may be TRBD1 (6 bases). This CDR3 is built from 13 residues. Germline V gene data show CDR1 as SNHLY and CDR2 as FYNNEI. V lost 5 bases and J lost 1, with 8 bases in between. DNA for the CDR3: TGTGCCAGCAGTTTGGACAGGAACACTGAAGCTTTCTTT. Translating it yields CASSLDRNTEAFF.

This chain joins TRBV9 and TRBJ1-2; D is perhaps TRBD1 (6 bases). The CDR3 is 18 residues long. Germline assignment: CDR1 SGDLS and CDR2 YYNGEE. Trimming took off 2 bases at V and 4 bases at J, with 24 bases between the two ends. The CDR3 is CASSVSGRDTTAFYGYTF. CDR3 bases: TGTGCCAGCAGCGTTTCGGGGCGGGACACCACCGCTTTCTATGGCTACACCTTC.

The V call is TRBV6-1, the J call TRBJ2-4, with D unresolved. V gave up 0 bases and J gave up 6 bases, with 6 bases separating them. The germline V gene encodes CDR1 MNHNS and CDR2 SASEGT. The CDR3 runs to 13 residues. CDR3 amino acids: CASSEALGNIQYF. The CDR3 coding sequence is TGTGCCAGCAGTGAAGCGTTGGGAAACATTCAGTACTTC.

This chain connects TRBV5-4 to TRBJ2-7; 12 bases match TRBD1. CDR1 and CDR2 from the germline V gene are SGHNT and YYREEE (reference sequence). Germline trimming cut 2 bases from V and 4 bases from J; bases unmatched to any gene: 7. This CDR3 is built from 16 residues. CDR3: CASSFAGTGGGYEQYF. The CDR3 coding sequence is TGTGCCAGCAGCTTCGCCGGGACAGGGGGCGGGTACGAGCAGTACTTC.

This chain connects TRBV5-3 to TRBJ1-3; 9 positions agree with TRBD1. TRBV5-3 belongs to the ORF category, with a function that is uncertain. Trimming cost V 0 bases and J 4 bases; bases outside gene matches: 26. The CDR3 spans 23 residues. The CDR3 DNA is TGTGCCAGAAGCTTGGTTCTTAACAGGGGGCCGCAGCTATGGCTAGGATCCGGAAACACCATATATTTT. Translated, it gives CARSLVLNRGPQLWLGSGNTIYF.

CDR3 region: CASSYSGIQITDTQYF. The CDR3 DNA reads as TGTGCCAGCAGTTACTCGGGGATACAGATCACAGATACGCAGTATTTT. The V gene is TRBV6-5, the J gene TRBJ2-3; D is unclear. V shed 0 bases and J shed 2 bases, with 12 bases lying between them. This CDR3 comprises 16 residues. Germline V gene sequence: CDR1 MNHEY, CDR2 SVGAGI.

The CDR3 sequence is CASTRRLPKGPQHF. CDR3 in DNA: TGTGCCAGCACCCGACGCCTTCCCAAAGGGCCCCAGCATTTT. This chain joins TRBV28 and TRBJ1-5; D is unresolved. The germline V and J ends were trimmed by 7 bases and 9 bases, with 19 bases remaining between them. The V gene's germline CDR1 is MDHEN and CDR2 SYDVKM. This CDR3 is 14 amino acids long.

This chain links TRBV25-1 with TRBJ2-5; no clear D gene. This CDR3 region has 17 residues. Trimming pared 4 bases from V and 2 bases from J, leaving 20 bases between. CDR1 is MGHDK, CDR2 SYGVNS, per germline. CDR3 DNA: TGTGCCAGCAGTGGCTTTAGGGTCTGGGGTTATCAAGAGACCCAGTACTTC. This encodes CASSGFRVWGYQETQYF.

The genes are TRBV7-2 and TRBJ2-3; 12 bases map to TRBD2. The germline V gene encodes CDR1 SGHTA and CDR2 FQGNSA. CDR3 length: 16 amino acids. The V segment lost 4 bases and the J segment 4 bases; nucleotides outside the gene matches: 6. Here the CDR3 reads CASSSWTSGTPDTQYF. The DNA of the CDR3 is TGTGCCAGCAGCTCATGGACTAGCGGGACCCCAGATACGCAGTATTTT.

The rearrangement links TRBV5-8 to TRBJ1-4, with a weak D call TRBD1 (6 bases). Germline loops: CDR1 SGHTS, CDR2 YDEGEE. This CDR3 has 14 amino acids. V was pared by 4 bases and J by 6 bases, with 13 bases between. In DNA, the CDR3 is TGTGCCAGCAGCATCGGGCAGGGGTATGAAAAACTGTTTTTT. This sequence encodes CASSIGQGYEKLFF.

This chain joins TRBV6-5 and TRBJ1-5, with a possible D match to TRBD1 (6 bases). V was pared by 4 bases and J by 6 bases, with 16 bases between. CDR3 size: 15 residues. CDR1 is MNHEY, CDR2 SVGAGI, per germline. The CDR3 protein is CASSSAPGVGQPQHF. The CDR3 DNA reads TGTGCCAGCAGTTCTGCCCCAGGGGTTGGTCAGCCCCAGCATTTT.

This clone was detected only a few times. Other DNA sequences of this sample code for an identical CDR3. The genes are TRBV5-1 and TRBJ1-5; D is unresolved. The V and J ends lost 0 bases and 2 bases respectively, with 9 bases between them. In germline, CDR1 is SGHRS, CDR2 YFSETQ. This CDR3 contains 15 residues. The CDR3 region has the DNA TGCGCCAGCAGCTTGGTCGGGGATGGCAATCAGCCCCAGCATTTT. This codes for CASSLVGDGNQPQHF. The variable domain in full, with the rest retrieved from reference TRBV5-1 and TRBJ1-5, is KAGVTQTPRYLIKTRGQQVTLSCSPISGHRSVSWYQQTPGQGLQFLFEYFSETQRNKGNFPGRFSGRQFSNSRSEMNVSTLELGDSALYLCASSLVGDGNQPQHFGDGTRLSIL.

The chain has TRBV10-3 and TRBJ1-2; D is undetermined. V dropped 6 bases and J dropped 1 base, with 9 bases sitting between them. This CDR3 region has 13 residues. Germline V CDR1 and CDR2: ENHRY, SYGVKD. DNA of the CDR3: TGTGCCATCAGCCCCACAGATAACTATGGCTACACCTTC. Its protein product is CAISPTDNYGYTF.

With respect to this clone: The sample carries other DNA sequences with the same CDR3. The rearrangement joins TRBV7-2 to TRBJ1-6; no reliable D call. Germline V lookup: CDR1 SGHTA, CDR2 FQGNSA. The ends were cut back, 5 bases at V and 7 bases at J, with 9 bases in the middle. This CDR3 has 13 residues. The DNA of the CDR3 is TGTGCCAGCAGCCCCCAAGGGAATTCACCCCTCCACTTT. Translating it yields CASSPQGNSPLHF.